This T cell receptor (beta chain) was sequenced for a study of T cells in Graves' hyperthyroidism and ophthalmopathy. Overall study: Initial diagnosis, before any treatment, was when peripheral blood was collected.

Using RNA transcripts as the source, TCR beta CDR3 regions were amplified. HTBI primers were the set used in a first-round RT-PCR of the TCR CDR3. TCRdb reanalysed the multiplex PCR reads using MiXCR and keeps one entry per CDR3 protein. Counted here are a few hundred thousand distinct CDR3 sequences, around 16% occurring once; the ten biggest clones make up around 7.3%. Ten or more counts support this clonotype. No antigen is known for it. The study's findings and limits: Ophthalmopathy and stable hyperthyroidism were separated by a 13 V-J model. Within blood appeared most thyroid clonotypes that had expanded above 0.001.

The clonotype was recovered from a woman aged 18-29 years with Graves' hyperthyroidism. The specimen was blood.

CDR3 sequence: CASSSAELPETQYF. The CDR3 DNA follows: TGTGCCAGCAGTTCGGCGGAGCTACCAGAGACCCAGTACTTC. V is TRBV27 and J is TRBJ2-5; unclear D gene. Germline CDR1 is MNHEY and CDR2 is SMNVEV (reference sequence). This CDR3 region has 14 residues. Deletions cut 4 bases from V and 4 bases from J, with 13 bases between.